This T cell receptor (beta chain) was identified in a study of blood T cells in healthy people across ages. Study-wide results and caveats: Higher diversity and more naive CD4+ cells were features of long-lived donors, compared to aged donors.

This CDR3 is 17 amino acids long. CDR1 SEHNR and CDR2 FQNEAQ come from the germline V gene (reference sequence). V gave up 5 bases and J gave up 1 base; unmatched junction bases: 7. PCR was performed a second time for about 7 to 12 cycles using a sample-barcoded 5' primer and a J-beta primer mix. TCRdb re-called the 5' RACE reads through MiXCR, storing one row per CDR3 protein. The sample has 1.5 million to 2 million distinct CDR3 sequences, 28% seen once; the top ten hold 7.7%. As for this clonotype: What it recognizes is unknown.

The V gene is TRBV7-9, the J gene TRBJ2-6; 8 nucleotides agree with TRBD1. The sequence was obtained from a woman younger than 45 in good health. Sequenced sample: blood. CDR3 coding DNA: TGTGCCAGCAGCCTATCCGGGACAGGTTCTGGGGCCAACGTCCTGACTTTC. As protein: CASSLSGTGSGANVLTF.